Shown below are 17 T cell receptor beta chains from a single sample sequenced in a study of shared T cell receptors in the human thymus. Repertoires were generated with immunoSEQ multiplex PCR, while TCRdb's copy carries only in-frame clones and drops some. This table has hundreds of thousands of clones, 80% to 90% appearing once. In addition, the sample was reused for a study of human thymus T cells.

Sequenced input: thymocytes. All receptors derive from a boy under two years old with a congenital heart defect.

The gene calls are TRBV7-9 and TRBJ1-1, with 10 bases lining up with TRBD1. The germline CDR1 and CDR2 sequences are SEHNR and FQNEAQ (reference sequence). This CDR3 comprises 18 residues. Unmatched junction bases numbered 18, after V lost 7 bases and J lost 4 bases. CDR3 protein: CASTLRVGTGDLITEAFF. CDR3 nucleotides: TGTGCCAGCACCCTCCGGGTTGGGACAGGGGACCTTATCACTGAAGCTTTCTTT.

This clone has just a few counts. J is TRBJ2-4 and V is TRBV4-3, with D possibly TRBD2 on 5 matching bases. CDR1 and CDR2 (germline): LGHNA, YSLEER. This CDR3 is built from 14 residues. V was trimmed by 0 bases and J by 6 bases, leaving 9 bases between them. The CDR3 loop reads CASSQDLAGNIQYF. For the CDR3, the DNA is TGCGCCAGCAGCCAAGATCTGGCGGGAAACATTCAGTACTTC.

This clone was detected a few times. The DNA for the CDR3 is TGTGCCAGCAGCAAACCAGGGTTGAGCACTGAAGCTTTCTTT. It yields the protein CASSKPGLSTEAFF. V is TRBV21-1 and J is TRBJ1-1; the D segment call TRBD1 is taken from the table without a DNA check. TRBV21-1 is a known pseudogene. The CDR3 extends over 14 amino acids.

The chain is built from TRBV19 and TRBJ2-7; perhaps TRBD2 as D (5 bases). Germline-derived CDR1 and CDR2 are LNHDA and SQIVND (reference sequence). The V gene lost 7 bases and the J gene lost 3 bases, with 7 bases spanning the gap. The CDR3 is 11 residues long. CDR3 in amino acids: CASIRDYEQYF. The DNA for the CDR3 is TGTGCCAGTATCCGGGACTACGAGCAGTACTTC.

A single count supports this clone. The CDR3 bases are TGTGCCAGCAGTTACCACATGGGACTGAGGAACTACGAGCAGTACTTC. This encodes CASSYHMGLRNYEQYF. The chain carries TRBV6-5 and TRBJ2-7; a weak D match, TRBD2 (6 bases). The V gene lost 2 bases and the J gene lost 3 bases, with 17 bases spanning the gap. CDR3 size: 16 residues. Per the germline V gene, CDR1 is MNHEY and CDR2 is SVGAGI.

This clone has more than one count but fewer than ten. The V gene is TRBV20-1, the J gene TRBJ1-3; weak D call: TRBD1 (5 bases). CDR1 and CDR2 from the germline V gene are DFQATT and SNEGSKA (reference sequence). The germline V and J ends were trimmed by 7 bases and 4 bases, with 8 bases remaining between them. The CDR3 is made up of 11 amino acids. CDR3 sequence: CSGGRGNTIYF. Here the CDR3 DNA reads TGCAGTGGGGGCCGGGGAAACACCATATATTTT.

This clone was observed a single time. The V gene is TRBV5-4, the J gene TRBJ2-2; D may be TRBD2 (6 bases). Germline CDR1 is SGHNT and CDR2 is YYREEE (reference sequence). Trimming pared 5 bases from V and 3 bases from J, leaving 14 bases between. This CDR3 comprises 15 residues. The CDR3 protein is CASRSQGGDTGELFF. The DNA for the CDR3 is TGTGCCAGCAGATCGCAGGGCGGGGACACCGGGGAGCTGTTTTTT. Together with reference TRBV5-4 and TRBJ2-2, the CDR3 gives the full variable domain: ETGVTQSPTHLIKTRGQQVTLRCSSQSGHNTVSWYQQALGQGPQFIFQYYREEENGRGNFPPRFSGLQFPNYSSELNVNALELDDSALYLCASRSQGGDTGELFFGEGSRLTVL.

The rearrangement uses TRBV9 and TRBJ2-4; TRBD2 agrees at 15 bases. V lost 4 bases, J lost 7 bases, and 12 bases stayed unmatched. The CDR3 contains 18 residues. Germline CDR1 and CDR2: SGDLS and YYNGEE. The DNA of the CDR3 is TGTGCCAGCAGCACTGGGACTAGCGGGAGGTTAAGGGAGAACATTCAGTACTTC. Translated: CASSTGTSGRLRENIQYF.

V usage is TRBV9 and J usage is TRBJ2-3; D is ambiguous. This CDR3 contains 13 residues. Trimming took 4 bases from V and 6 from J, leaving 12 bases between them. The germline V gene has CDR1 SGDLS and CDR2 YYNGEE. In DNA form, the CDR3 reads TGTGCCAGCAGCCCTACCCCCGGGGATACGCAGTATTTT. It translates to CASSPTPGDTQYF.

V gene TRBV5-4 combines with J gene TRBJ1-5; 8 bases match TRBD1. The CDR3 extends over 14 amino acids. The germline CDR1 and CDR2 sequences are SGHNT and YYREEE (reference sequence). V was clipped by 3 bases and J by 5 bases; unmatched bases: 4. The CDR3 DNA reads TGTGCCAGCAGCTCCGGACAGGGAGATCAGCCCCAGCATTTT. Translated, it gives CASSSGQGDQPQHF.

The chain carries TRBV30 and TRBJ2-7; tentative D call: TRBD2 (5 bases). V shed 1 base and J shed 2 bases, with 12 bases lying between them. Germline V gene data show CDR1 as GTSNPN and CDR2 as SVGIG (reference sequence). CDR3 size: 14 residues. The CDR3 reads CAWSGETETYEQYF. The CDR3 nucleotides read TGTGCCTGGAGTGGGGAGACCGAGACCTACGAGCAGTACTTC.

V usage is TRBV5-1 and J usage is TRBJ2-7, with TRBD1 matching over 7 bases. The CDR3 sequence is 14 residues long. Losses at the gene ends were 7 bases for V and 0 bases for J; bases not matched to a gene: 7. CDR1 SGHRS and CDR2 YFSETQ come from the germline V gene. The chain's CDR3 is CASSPRDSSYEQYF. CDR3 bases: TGCGCCAGCTCTCCTAGGGACAGCTCCTACGAGCAGTACTTC.

V gene TRBV10-2 combines with J gene TRBJ2-3; D ambiguous. The germline V gene encodes CDR1 WSHSY and CDR2 SAAADI. V lost 4 bases and J 2 bases, leaving 7 bases between the germline ends. This CDR3 is built from 13 residues. CDR3 in DNA: TGCGCCAGCAGTGGCGGATACACAGATACGCAGTATTTT. This encodes CASSGGYTDTQYF.

This chain connects TRBV5-5 to TRBJ2-6; 8 bases are a match to TRBD1. Germline V CDR1 and CDR2: SGHKS, YYEKEE (reference sequence). Trimming took 4 bases from V and 2 from J; bases not matched to a gene: 11. The CDR3 consists of 18 residues. The CDR3 loop is CASSGAGTGSPGANVLTF. DNA of the CDR3: TGTGCCAGCAGCGGCGCCGGGACAGGTTCCCCTGGGGCCAACGTCCTGACTTTC.

This chain links TRBV6-1 with TRBJ2-7; the match to TRBD2 covers 14 bases. CDR3 length equals 13 residues. Trimming at V came to 8 bases and at J to 3 bases, leaving 0 bases not matched to a gene. Germline values: CDR1 MNHNS, CDR2 SASEGT. The CDR3 loop reads CASGLAGGYEQYF. The CDR3 region has the DNA TGTGCCAGCGGACTAGCGGGAGGCTACGAGCAGTACTTC.

This clone was seen only a few times. The rearrangement uses TRBV14 and TRBJ1-6; 7 nucleotides match TRBD1. The germline gives CDR1 SGHDN, CDR2 FVKESK. The CDR3 spans 16 residues. Trimming removed 3 bases from V and 5 bases from J; junction bases left unmatched: 7. The CDR3 DNA is TGTGCCAGCAGCCACCTCAAGGACAGGAATAATTCACCCCTCCACTTT. This codes for CASSHLKDRNNSPLHF.

The CDR3 reads CASSQEYFSNQPQHF. The DNA for the CDR3 is TGCGCCAGCAGCCAAGAATACTTTAGCAATCAGCCCCAGCATTTT. The chain has TRBV4-1 and TRBJ1-5, with unresolved D. V lost 0 bases and J 0 bases, leaving 6 bases between the germline ends. The germline V gene encodes CDR1 MGHRA and CDR2 YSYEKL. This CDR3 has 15 amino acids.